A selection of T cell receptor beta chains follows, all from one sample in a study of blood T cells in healthy people across ages. One entry per CDR3 protein, called by TCRdb with MiXCR from the 5' RACE reads. The sample carries roughly 700,000 distinct CDR3 sequences, 45% to 50% recorded once. Sequencing was carried out using blood. The receptors here all came from a woman in her fifties or sixties in good health. CDR3s include the opening cysteine and the closing phenylalanine or tryptophan. The D gene is left open where the match is weak. Not every row has a clone size; where given, it reads once, few, many or a size class.

once	TRBD1	TRBV9	TRBJ2-3	TGTGCCAGCAGCGTAGAGGGGACAGGAGTGAAAGACACAGATACGCAGTATTTT	CASSVEGTGVKDTDTQYF
few	NA	TRBV11-2	TRBJ2-5	TGTGCCAGCAGCTTCAACATAGGGGACGGGACCCAGTACTTC	CASSFNIGDGTQYF
NA	NA	TRBV9	TRBJ2-5	TGTGCCAGCAGCGTCTTTGGGGCATCGGGGGAGACCCAGTACTTC	CASSVFGASGETQYF
few	NA	TRBV7-8	TRBJ1-5	TGTGCCAGCAGCCCAGGGTCGGGGGGCCAGCCCCAGCATTTT	CASSPGSGGQPQHF
NA	TRBD1	TRBV6-2/TRBV6-3	TRBJ2-7	TGTGCCAGCAGAACCTCCGGGACAGGGTCCTACGAGCAGTACTTC	CASRTSGTGSYEQYF
NA	TRBD1	TRBV7-3	TRBJ2-7	TGTGCCAGCAGCCCCGCGGGCGGGACAGGGGTATACGAGCAGTACTTC	CASSPAGGTGVYEQYF
NA	NA	TRBV28	TRBJ1-5	TGTGCCAGCAGTTTATCCCCAAGGGGAGGGAATCAGCCCCAGCATTTT	CASSLSPRGGNQPQHF
NA	NA	TRBV5-1	TRBJ1-5	TGCGCCAGCAGCCCGGGCGTCGGAGATCAGCCCCAGCATTTT	CASSPGVGDQPQHF
NA	TRBD1	TRBV14	TRBJ1-6	TGTGCCAGCAGCCTCCGGGACAGGACTTCACCCCTCCACTTT	CASSLRDRTSPLHF
many	TRBD1	TRBV6-5	TRBJ1-1	TGTGCCAGCAGTTACGCCAGGGGGGAAACTGAAGCTTTCTTT	CASSYARGETEAFF
NA	NA	TRBV4-1	TRBJ2-1	TGCGCCAGCAGCCAAGTTAGGCAGGAGGGTGAGCAGTTCTTC	CASSQVRQEGEQFF
NA	NA	TRBV27	TRBJ2-1	TGTGCCAGCAGTCTTAGCGAGCAGCTCAATGAGCAGTTCTTC	CASSLSEQLNEQFF
NA	TRBD1	TRBV7-9	TRBJ2-5	TGTGCCAGCAGCTTAGCGAAAGGGGGCGAGGAGACCCAGTACTTC	CASSLAKGGEETQYF
NA	NA	TRBV20-1	TRBJ2-7	TGCAGTGCTGTAGCCGCCCCCTACGAGCAGTACTTC	CSAVAAPYEQYF
once	NA	TRBV20-1	TRBJ1-1	TGCAGTGCTAGAGTAGGAGGGACGGTGAACACTGAAGCTTTCTTT	CSARVGGTVNTEAFF
NA	NA	TRBV21-1	TRBJ2-5	TGTGCCAGCAGCAAAGAGGGACAGCTGGAGCGAGAGACCCAGTACTTC	CASSKEGQLERETQYF
NA	NA	TRBV28	TRBJ1-4	TGTGCCAGCAGAACGCAGGGGTTTAATGAAAAACTGTTTTTT	CASRTQGFNEKLFF
NA	NA	TRBV12-3/TRBV12-4	TRBJ1-2	TGTGCCAGCACCCTGAACCAACAGGGTGGTGGCTACACCTTC	CASTLNQQGGGYTF
few	TRBD2	TRBV12-3/TRBV12-4	TRBJ2-5	TGTGCCAGCACGAGGGCTAGCGGGGCCTACAATGAGCAGTACTTC	CASTRASGAYNEQYF
once	NA	TRBV5-1	TRBJ2-2	TGCGCCAGCAGCTTGACAGCAATCCCCACCGGGGAGCTGTTTTTT	CASSLTAIPTGELFF
NA	NA	TRBV7-2	TRBJ1-4	TGTGCCAGCAGCTCCCACAGAGCAACTAATGAAAAACTGTTTTTT	CASSSHRATNEKLFF
NA	NA	TRBV28	TRBJ1-2	TGTGCCAGCAGTTTTAGGTCCCACAGGCTGAACTATGGCTACACCTTC	CASSFRSHRLNYGYTF
NA	NA	TRBV20-1	TRBJ2-7	TGCAGTGCTAGAGATTATCGCGCAGGGTGGGGTTGGAATGAGCAGTACTTC	CSARDYRAGWGWNEQYF
NA	NA	TRBV29-1	TRBJ2-1	TGCAGCGCTCAACCCGGGACTCGAGGATACGAGCAGTTCTTC	CSAQPGTRGYEQFF
few	NA	TRBV4-3	TRBJ1-2	TGCGCCAGCAGCCAAGATACAGGAGCTAACTATGGCTACACCTTC	CASSQDTGANYGYTF
few	NA	TRBV19	TRBJ2-6	TGTGCCAGTAGGACCATTGGGCTCAGTGGGGCCAACGTCCTGACTTTC	CASRTIGLSGANVLTF
few	NA	TRBV27	TRBJ1-2	TGTGCCAGCAGTTTTGGGGGGGTTTATGGCTACACCTTC	CASSFGGVYGYTF
NA	TRBD2	TRBV29-1	TRBJ2-1	TGCAGCGTTATTGGACTAGCGGGACTATACAATGAGCAGTTCTTC	CSVIGLAGLYNEQFF
NA	NA	TRBV7-9	TRBJ2-5	TGTACCAGCAGCTTCTCCCTCGGCGGCCAAGAGACCCAGTACTTC	CTSSFSLGGQETQYF
NA	NA	TRBV20-1	TRBJ1-2	TGCAGTGCTAGGGAGGGAATCTATGGCCACACCTTC	CSAREGIYGHTF
NA	NA	TRBV4-3	TRBJ2-7	TGCGCCAGCAGCCAAGAGGCAGGACAGTACAATGAGCAGTACTTC	CASSQEAGQYNEQYF
NA	NA	TRBV21-1	TRBJ2-6	TGTGCCAGCAGCAGAGGACAGGTCCCATCCTACTCTGGGGCCAACGTCCTGACTTTC	CASSRGQVPSYSGANVLTF
NA	NA	TRBV7-3	TRBJ2-5	TGTGCCAGCAGCTCGCGAGGGGGGAGTCAAGAGACCCAGTACTTC	CASSSRGGSQETQYF
many	NA	TRBV20-1	TRBJ2-3	TGCAGTGCCTGGGGGGCGCGTGTTGTCGATACGCAGTATTTT	CSAWGARVVDTQYF
many	NA	TRBV3-1	TRBJ2-6	TGTGCCAGCAGCCCCTCTGGGGCCAACGTCCTGACTTTC	CASSPSGANVLTF
many	TRBD1	TRBV7-9	TRBJ1-4	TGTGCCAGCAGCACCGGGACAGGGAATGAAAAACTGTTTTTT	CASSTGTGNEKLFF
NA	NA	TRBV6-2/TRBV6-3	TRBJ1-1	TGTGCCAGCAGTGCGTATGGGGGCAGGAACACTGAAGCTTTCTTT	CASSAYGGRNTEAFF
NA	TRBD1	TRBV5-4	TRBJ1-2	TGTGCCAGCAGCTCCCGGGACAGGCCATATGGCTACACCTTC	CASSSRDRPYGYTF
NA	NA	TRBV7-2	TRBJ2-2	TGTGCCAGCAGCTTTGCCCCAGCCACCGGGGAGCTGTTTTTT	CASSFAPATGELFF
NA	TRBD1	TRBV27	TRBJ1-6	TGTGCCAGCAGGACGGACAGGGGAGATTCACCCCTCCACTTT	CASRTDRGDSPLHF
NA	NA	TRBV2	TRBJ1-1	TGTGCCAGCATCCGAACCCCGGGGCAGGGAACGAACACTGAAGCTTTCTTT	CASIRTPGQGTNTEAFF
few	TRBD2	TRBV20-1	TRBJ2-4	TGCAGTCTCGAACTAGCGAACATTCAGTACTTC	CSLELANIQYF
NA	NA	TRBV6-6	TRBJ2-7	TGTGCCAGCAGTGACGTAGGCGGAGCCTCCTACGAGCAGTACTTC	CASSDVGGASYEQYF